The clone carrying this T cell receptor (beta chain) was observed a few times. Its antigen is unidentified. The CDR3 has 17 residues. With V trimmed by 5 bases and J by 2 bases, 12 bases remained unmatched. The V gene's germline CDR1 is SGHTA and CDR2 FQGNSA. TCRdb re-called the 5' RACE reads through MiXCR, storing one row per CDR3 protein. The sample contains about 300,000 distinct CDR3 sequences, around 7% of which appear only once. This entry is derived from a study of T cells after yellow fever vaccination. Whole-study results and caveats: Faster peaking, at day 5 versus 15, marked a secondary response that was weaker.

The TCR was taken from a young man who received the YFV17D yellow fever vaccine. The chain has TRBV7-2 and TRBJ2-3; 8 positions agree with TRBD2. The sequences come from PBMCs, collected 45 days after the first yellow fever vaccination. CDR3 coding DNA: TGTGCCAGCAGCAACCCCCGGGGCGGGGGGATCACAGATACGCAGTATTTT. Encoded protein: CASSNPRGGGITDTQYF. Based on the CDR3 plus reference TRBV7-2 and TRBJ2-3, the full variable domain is GAGVSQSPSNKVTEKGKDVELRCDPISGHTALYWYRQSLGQGLEFLIYFQGNSAPDKSGLPSDRFSAERTGGSVSTLTIQRTQQEDSAVYLCASSNPRGGGITDTQYFGPGTRLTVL.